The clone carrying this TCR beta chain has ten or more counts. V dropped 0 bases and J dropped 2 bases, with 13 bases sitting between them. Germline CDR1 and CDR2: SGHRS and YFSETQ. CDR3 length equals 16 residues. The sample comes from a study of T cells in Graves' hyperthyroidism and ophthalmopathy. Across the whole study: Sampling of peripheral blood happened at initial diagnosis, prior to any treatment.

It was RNA transcripts that yielded the amplified TCR beta CDR3 regions. RT-PCR in the first round (using the HTBI primer set) targeted the TCR CDR3. TCRdb itself ran the multiplex PCR reads through MiXCR, one entry per CDR3 protein. Of hundreds of thousands of distinct CDR3 sequences listed, 14% are singletons. The material sequenced was blood. The V gene is TRBV5-1, the J gene TRBJ2-3; tentative D call: TRBD2 (7 bases). This receptor was obtained from a woman aged 18-29 years with Graves' hyperthyroidism. The CDR3 protein is CASSLENGGLTDTQYF. The CDR3 DNA reads TGCGCCAGCAGCTTGGAGAACGGGGGGCTCACAGATACGCAGTATTTT. The whole variable domain, filled in from reference TRBV5-1 and TRBJ2-3, reads KAGVTQTPRYLIKTRGQQVTLSCSPISGHRSVSWYQQTPGQGLQFLFEYFSETQRNKGNFPGRFSGRQFSNSRSEMNVSTLELGDSALYLCASSLENGGLTDTQYFGPGTRLTVL.